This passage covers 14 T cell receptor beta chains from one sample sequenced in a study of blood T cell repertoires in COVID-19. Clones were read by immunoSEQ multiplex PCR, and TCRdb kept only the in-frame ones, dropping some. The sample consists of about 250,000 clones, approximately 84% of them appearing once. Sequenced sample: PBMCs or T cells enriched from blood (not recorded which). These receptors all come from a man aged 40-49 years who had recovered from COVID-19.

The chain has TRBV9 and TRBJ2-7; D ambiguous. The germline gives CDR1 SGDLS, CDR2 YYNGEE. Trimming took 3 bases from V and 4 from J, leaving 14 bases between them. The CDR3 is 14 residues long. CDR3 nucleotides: TGTGCCAGCAGCGCCGACACTGTCTGGTACGAGCAGTACTTC. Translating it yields CASSADTVWYEQYF. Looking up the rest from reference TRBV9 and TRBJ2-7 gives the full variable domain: DSGVTQTPKHLITATGQRVTLRCSPRSGDLSVYWYQQSLDQGLQFLIQYYNGEERAKGNILERFSAQQFPDLHSELNLSSLELGDSALYFCASSADTVWYEQYFGPGTRLTVT.

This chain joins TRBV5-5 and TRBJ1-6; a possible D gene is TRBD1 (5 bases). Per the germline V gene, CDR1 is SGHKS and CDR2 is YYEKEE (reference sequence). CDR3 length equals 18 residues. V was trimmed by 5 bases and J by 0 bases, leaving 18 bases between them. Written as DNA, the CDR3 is TGTGCCAGCAGGGGGGGTTTGACGGGAAGCTCCTATAATTCACCCCTCCACTTT. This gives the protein CASRGGLTGSSYNSPLHF. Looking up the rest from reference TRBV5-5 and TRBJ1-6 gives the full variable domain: DAGVTQSPTHLIKTRGQQVTLRCSPISGHKSVSWYQQVLGQGPQFIFQYYEKEERGRGNFPDRFSARQFPNYSSELNVNALLLGDSALYLCASRGGLTGSSYNSPLHFGNGTRLTVT.

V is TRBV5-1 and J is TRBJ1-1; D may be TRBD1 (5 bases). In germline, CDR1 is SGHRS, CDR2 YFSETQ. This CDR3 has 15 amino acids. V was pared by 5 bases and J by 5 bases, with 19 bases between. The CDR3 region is CASSQTGGRETEAFF. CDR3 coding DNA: TGCGCCAGCAGTCAGACGGGGGGACGGGAGACTGAAGCTTTCTTT.

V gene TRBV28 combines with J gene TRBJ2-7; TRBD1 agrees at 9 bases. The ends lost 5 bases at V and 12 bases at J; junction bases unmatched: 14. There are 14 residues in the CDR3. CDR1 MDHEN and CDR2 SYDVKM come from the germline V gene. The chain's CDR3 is CASSPPGQGRFPYF. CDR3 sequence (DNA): TGTGCCAGCAGTCCACCGGGACAGGGACGATTCCCGTACTTC.

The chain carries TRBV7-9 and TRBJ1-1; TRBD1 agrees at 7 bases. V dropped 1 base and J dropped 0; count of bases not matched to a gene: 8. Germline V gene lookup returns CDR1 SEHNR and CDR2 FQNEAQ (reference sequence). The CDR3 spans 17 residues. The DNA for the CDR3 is TGTGCCAGCAGCTTAGTGGCGGCAGGGGGTATGAACACTGAAGCTTTCTTT. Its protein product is CASSLVAAGGMNTEAFF.

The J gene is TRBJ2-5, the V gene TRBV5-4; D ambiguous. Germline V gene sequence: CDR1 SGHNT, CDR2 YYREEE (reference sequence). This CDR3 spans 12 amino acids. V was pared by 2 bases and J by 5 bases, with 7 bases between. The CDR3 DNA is TGTGCCAGCAGCTTCTCGAGGGAGACCCAGTACTTC. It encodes CASSFSRETQYF. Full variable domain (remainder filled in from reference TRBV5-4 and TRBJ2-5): ETGVTQSPTHLIKTRGQQVTLRCSSQSGHNTVSWYQQALGQGPQFIFQYYREEENGRGNFPPRFSGLQFPNYSSELNVNALELDDSALYLCASSFSRETQYFGPGTRLLVL.

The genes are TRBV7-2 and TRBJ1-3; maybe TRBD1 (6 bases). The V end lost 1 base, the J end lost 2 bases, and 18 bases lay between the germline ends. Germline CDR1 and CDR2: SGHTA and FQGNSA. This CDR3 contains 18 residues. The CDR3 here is CASSLEGGWGHTGNTIYF. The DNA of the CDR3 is TGTGCCAGCAGCTTAGAAGGGGGTTGGGGGCATACTGGAAACACCATATATTTT.

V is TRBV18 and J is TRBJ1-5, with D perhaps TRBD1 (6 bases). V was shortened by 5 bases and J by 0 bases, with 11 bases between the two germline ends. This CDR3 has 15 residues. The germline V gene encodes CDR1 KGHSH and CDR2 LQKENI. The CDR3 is CASSDRFFSNQPQHF. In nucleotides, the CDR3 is TGTGCCAGCTCAGACAGGTTTTTTAGCAATCAGCCCCAGCATTTT.

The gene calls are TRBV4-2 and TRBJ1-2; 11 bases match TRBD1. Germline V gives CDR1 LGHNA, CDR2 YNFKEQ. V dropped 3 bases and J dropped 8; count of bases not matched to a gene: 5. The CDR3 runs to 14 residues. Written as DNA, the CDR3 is TGTGCCAGCAGCCATGGACAGGGGGCGCAAGGCTACACCTTC. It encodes CASSHGQGAQGYTF.

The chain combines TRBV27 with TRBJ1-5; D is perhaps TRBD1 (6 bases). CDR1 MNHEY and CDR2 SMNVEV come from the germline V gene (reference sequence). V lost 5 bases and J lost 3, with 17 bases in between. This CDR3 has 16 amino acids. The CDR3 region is CASSLRTVSSNQPQHF. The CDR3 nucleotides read TGTGCCAGCAGTCTCAGGACAGTTAGTTCCAATCAGCCCCAGCATTTT.

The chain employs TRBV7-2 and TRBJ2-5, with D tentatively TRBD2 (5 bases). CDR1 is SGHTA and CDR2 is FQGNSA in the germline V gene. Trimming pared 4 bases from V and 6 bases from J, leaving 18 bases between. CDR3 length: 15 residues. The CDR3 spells CASSSPLVDSKTQYF. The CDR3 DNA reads TGTGCCAGCAGCTCTCCGTTAGTGGACTCTAAGACCCAGTACTTC.

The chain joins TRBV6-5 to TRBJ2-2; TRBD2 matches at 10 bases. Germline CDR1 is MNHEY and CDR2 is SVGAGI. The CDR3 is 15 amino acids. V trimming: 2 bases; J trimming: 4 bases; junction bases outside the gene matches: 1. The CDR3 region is CASSYRTSGTGELFF. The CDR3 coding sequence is TGTGCCAGCAGTTACCGGACTAGCGGCACCGGGGAGCTGTTTTTT.

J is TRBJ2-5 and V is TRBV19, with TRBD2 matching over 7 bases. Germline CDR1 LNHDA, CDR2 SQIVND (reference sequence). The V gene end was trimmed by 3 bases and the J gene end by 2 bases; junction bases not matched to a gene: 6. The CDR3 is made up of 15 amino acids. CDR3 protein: CASSIPAGSQETQYF. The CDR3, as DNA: TGTGCCAGTAGTATCCCAGCGGGGTCACAAGAGACCCAGTACTTC.

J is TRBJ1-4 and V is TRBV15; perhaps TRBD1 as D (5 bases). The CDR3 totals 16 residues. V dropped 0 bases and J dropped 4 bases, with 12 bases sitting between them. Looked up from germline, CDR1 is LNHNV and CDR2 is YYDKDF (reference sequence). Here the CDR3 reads CATSRDTDTSNEKLFF. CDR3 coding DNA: TGTGCCACCAGCAGAGATACGGACACAAGTAATGAAAAACTGTTTTTT.